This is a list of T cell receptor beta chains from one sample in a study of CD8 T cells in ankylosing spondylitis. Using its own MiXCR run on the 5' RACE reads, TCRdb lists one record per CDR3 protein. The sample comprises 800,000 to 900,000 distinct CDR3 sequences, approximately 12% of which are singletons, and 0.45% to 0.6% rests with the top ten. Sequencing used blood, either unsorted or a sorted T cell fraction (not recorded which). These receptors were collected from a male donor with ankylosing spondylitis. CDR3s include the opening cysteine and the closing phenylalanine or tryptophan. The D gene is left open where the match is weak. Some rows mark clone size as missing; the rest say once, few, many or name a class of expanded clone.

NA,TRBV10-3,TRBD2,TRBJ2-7,CAISDWREGNEQYF,TGTGCCATCAGTGATTGGCGGGAGGGTAACGAGCAGTACTTC
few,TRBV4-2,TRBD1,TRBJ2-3,CASSQEPGQGFTDTQYF,TGTGCCAGCAGCCAAGAACCGGGACAGGGATTCACAGATACGCAGTATTTT
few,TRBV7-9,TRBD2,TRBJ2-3,CASSRRAGVADTQYF,TGTGCCAGCAGCCGCCGGGCGGGGGTTGCAGATACGCAGTATTTT
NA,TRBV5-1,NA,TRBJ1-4,CASSLGGQLNEKLFF,TGCGCCAGCAGCTTGGGCGGACAGCTTAATGAAAAACTGTTTTTT
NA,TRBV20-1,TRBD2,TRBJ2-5,CSARFLGEGRETQYF,TGCAGTGCTCGGTTCCTAGGGGAGGGTAGAGAGACCCAGTACTTC
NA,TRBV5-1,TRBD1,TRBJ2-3,CASDYTGAGDTQYF,TGCGCCAGCGACTATACAGGGGCGGGAGATACGCAGTATTTT
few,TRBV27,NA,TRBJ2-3,CASREQGRTDTQYF,TGTGCCAGCAGGGAACAGGGCCGCACAGATACGCAGTATTTT
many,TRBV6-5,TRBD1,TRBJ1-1,CASSLDRDSFEAFF,TGTGCCAGCAGTCTCGACAGGGACTCCTTCGAAGCTTTCTTT
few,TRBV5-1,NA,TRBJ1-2,CASSLVGGDYGYTF,TGCGCCAGCAGCTTGGTAGGGGGAGACTATGGCTACACCTTC
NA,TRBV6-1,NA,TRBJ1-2,CASSEEGWRGGYTF,TGTGCCAGCAGTGAAGAAGGGTGGCGCGGGGGCTACACCTTC
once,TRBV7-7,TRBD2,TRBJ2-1,CASSAGLAGLGEQFF,TGTGCTAGCAGCGCGGGACTAGCGGGTTTAGGGGAGCAGTTCTTC
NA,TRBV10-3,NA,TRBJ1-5,CAISAGGNNQPQHF,TGTGCCATCAGTGCGGGGGGAAACAATCAGCCCCAGCATTTT
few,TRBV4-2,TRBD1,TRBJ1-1,CASSQTPGTAEAFF,TGTGCCAGCAGCCAGACCCCAGGGACAGCTGAAGCTTTCTTT
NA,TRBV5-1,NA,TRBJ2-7,CASSLSVVAYEQYF,TGCGCCAGCAGCTTATCGGTTGTCGCCTACGAGCAGTACTTC
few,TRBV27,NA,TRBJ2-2,CASRTSRTRLVGELFF,TGTGCCAGCAGGACAAGCCGTACCCGTTTGGTCGGGGAGCTGTTTTTT
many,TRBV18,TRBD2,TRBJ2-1,CASSQGLAGGDEQFF,TGTGCCAGCTCACAAGGACTAGCGGGAGGGGATGAGCAGTTCTTC
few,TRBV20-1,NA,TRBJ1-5,CSARMGFYNQPQHF,TGCAGTGCTAGAATGGGTTTTTACAATCAGCCCCAGCATTTT
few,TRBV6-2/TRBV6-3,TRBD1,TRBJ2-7,CASSLRGLSYEQYF,TGTGCCAGCAGTTTAAGGGGGCTATCCTACGAGCAGTACTTC
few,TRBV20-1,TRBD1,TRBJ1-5,CSARDLVTGVWNQPQHF,TGCAGTGCTAGAGATCTCGTGACAGGGGTATGGAATCAGCCCCAGCATTTT
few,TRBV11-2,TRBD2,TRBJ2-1,CASSTPLGGGGAVGEQFF,TGTGCCAGCAGCACCCCGTTGGGGGGCGGGGGGGCCGTAGGAGAGCAGTTCTTC
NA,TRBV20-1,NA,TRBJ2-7,CSAIRTGPYEQYF,TGCAGTGCTATTCGGACCGGACCCTACGAGCAGTACTTC